This is a list of T cell receptor beta chains from one sample in a study of CD8+ T cells in alopecia areata. Measured with immunoSEQ multiplex PCR; TCRdb has only the in-frame clones, and not every one. This sample has about 290,000 clones, with 58% found just once. The starting material was CD4+ T cells sorted from blood, obtained at week 24, from a patient treated with tofacitinib. The origin of the receptors is a human donor with alopecia areata. CDR3s include the opening cysteine and the closing phenylalanine or tryptophan. The D gene is left open where the match is weak. A row's size may be missing; if present it is once, few, many or a size class.

CASSPTGPDTQYF TGTGCCAGCAGTCCGACAGGGCCAGATACGCAGTATTTT . TRBJ2-3 TRBD1 13 TRBV2
CASSLDGADTQYF TGTGCCAGCAGCTTGGATGGGGCAGATACGCAGTATTTT . TRBJ2-3 . 13 TRBV7-9
CACSGQNNSPLHF TGTGCCTGCTCGGGACAGAATAATTCACCCCTCCACTTT . TRBJ1-6 TRBD1 13 TRBV6-5
CASSLESVRTLHF TGTGCCAGCAGCTTAGAAAGTGTACGGACCCTCCACTTT . TRBJ1-6 . 13 TRBV7-2
CASRRGVTEAFF TGTGCCAGCCGTAGGGGGGTGACTGAAGCTTTCTTT . TRBJ1-1 . 12 TRBV27
CASSPADRGTDTQYF TGCGCCAGCAGCCCCGCCGACAGGGGAACAGATACGCAGTATTTT few TRBJ2-3 TRBD1 15 TRBV5-1
CSVGHLSSYNEQFF TGCAGCGTAGGACATTTGAGCTCCTACAATGAGCAGTTCTTC . TRBJ2-1 . 14 TRBV29-1
CAWSSGGPGGREQYF TGTGCCTGGAGCTCAGGGGGACCAGGGGGACGCGAGCAGTACTTC . TRBJ2-7 TRBD1 15 TRBV30
CASSSENNYGYTF TGTGCCAGCAGTTCAGAGAATAACTATGGCTACACCTTC . TRBJ1-2 . 13 TRBV2
CAWSGWGSGANTEAFF TGTGCCTGGAGTGGGTGGGGTTCCGGGGCGAACACTGAAGCTTTCTTT . TRBJ1-1 . 16 TRBV30
CASSSREVPNIQYF TGTGCCAGCAGCTCCCGGGAAGTACCAAACATTCAGTACTTC . TRBJ2-4 . 14 TRBV7-2
CASSHRDDSPLHF TGTGCCAGCAGCCACAGGGATGATTCACCCCTCCACTTT . TRBJ1-6 . 13 TRBV4-2
CSHGGAGGSYEQYF TGCAGCCATGGCGGGGCAGGGGGATCCTACGAGCAGTACTTC few TRBJ2-7 . 14 TRBV29-1
CASSSAGYEQYF TGTGCCAGCAGTTCGGCCGGCTACGAGCAGTACTTC . TRBJ2-7 . 12 TRBV6-1
CASSRSGPYEQYF TGTGCCAGCAGCAGGAGCGGACCCTACGAGCAGTACTTC . TRBJ2-7 . 13 TRBV7-2
CASGRGQSTNEKLFF TGTGCTAGTGGCCGGGGACAGTCAACTAATGAAAAACTGTTTTTT few TRBJ1-4 TRBD1 15 TRBV12-5
CSVERVGNEQFF TGCAGCGTTGAGCGGGTGGGGAATGAGCAGTTCTTC . TRBJ2-1 . 12 TRBV29-1
CASEVRDGYSGNTIYF TGTGCCAGCGAAGTCCGGGACGGATACTCTGGAAACACCATATATTTT few TRBJ1-3 . 16 TRBV28
CASSENGQGNQPQHF TGCGCCAGCAGCGAAAACGGACAGGGAAATCAGCCCCAGCATTTT few TRBJ1-5 TRBD1 15 TRBV5-1
CAWRQLNEQYF TGTGCCTGGAGACAGCTTAACGAGCAGTACTTC . TRBJ2-7 . 11 TRBV30
CASSQVGANYGYTF TGTGCCAGCAGTCAAGTAGGAGCTAACTATGGCTACACCTTC . TRBJ1-2 . 14 TRBV28
CASSPLSGNYGYTF TGTGCCAGCAGCCCCTTGTCAGGGAACTATGGCTACACCTTC . TRBJ1-2 . 14 TRBV7-8
CSAGNPGGRFF TGCAGTGCCGGGAACCCCGGGGGGCGGTTCTTC few TRBJ2-1 . 11 TRBV20-1
CASSQDPGQRGYNEQFF TGTGCCAGCAGCCAAGATCCGGGCCAGCGGGGTTACAATGAGCAGTTCTTC few TRBJ2-1 TRBD2 17 TRBV14
CASSQGPTRGSNQPQHF TGCGCCAGCAGCCAAGGGCCGACTCGCGGGAGCAATCAGCCCCAGCATTTT . TRBJ1-5 . 17 TRBV4-1
CASSLGGGADEQFF TGTGCCAGCAGCCTTGGCGGGGGGGCCGATGAGCAGTTCTTC . TRBJ2-1 TRBD2 14 TRBV6-4
CASSSSGGYGYTF TGTGCCAGCAGCTCCTCAGGGGGCTATGGCTACACCTTC few TRBJ1-2 TRBD1 13 TRBV7-2